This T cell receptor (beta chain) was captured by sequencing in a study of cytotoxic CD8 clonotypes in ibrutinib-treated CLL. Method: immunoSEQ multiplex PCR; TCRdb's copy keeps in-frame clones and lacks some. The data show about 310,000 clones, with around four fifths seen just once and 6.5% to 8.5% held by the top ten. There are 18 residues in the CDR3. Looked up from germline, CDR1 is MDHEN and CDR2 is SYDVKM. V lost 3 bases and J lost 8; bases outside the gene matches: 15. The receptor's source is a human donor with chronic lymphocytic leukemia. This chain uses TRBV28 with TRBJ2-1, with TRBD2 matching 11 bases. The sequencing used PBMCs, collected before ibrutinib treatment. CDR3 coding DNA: TGTGCCAGCAGTTTCGATGGGAGCGTAGCGGGAGGGCCTCATGAGCAGTTCTTC. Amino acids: CASSFDGSVAGGPHEQFF.